This is a list of T cell receptor beta chains from one sample in a study of cytomegalovirus exposure and HLA in healthy donors. TCRdb's copy holds only in-frame clones and misses some; the assay was immunoSEQ multiplex PCR. The sample lists 150,000 to 200,000 clones, 60% to 80% seen once, with around an eighth in the top ten. The sequenced material came from PBMCs. These receptor sequences come from a man between 50 and 59 years old in good health and CMV-seropositive. CDR3s include the opening cysteine and the closing phenylalanine or tryptophan. The D gene is left open where the match is weak. Size tells how often a clone was seen (once, few, many) or the class of an expanded clone, and some rows leave it out.

d_call j_call v_call clone_size cdr3_nt cdr3_aa
TRBD2 TRBJ2-2 TRBV11-1 - TGTGCCAGCTCCCCGGGGGGGGCAAAAACCGGGGAGCTGTTTTTT CASSPGGAKTGELFF
- TRBJ2-1 TRBV4-1 few TGCGCCAGCAGCCAAATCGACCAAGGGGACTACAATGAGCAGTTCTTC CASSQIDQGDYNEQFF
- TRBJ2-2 TRBV7-3 - TGTGCCAGCAGCTTAACTCCCCCCAGGGAGCTGTTTTTT CASSLTPPRELFF
- TRBJ1-1 TRBV5-5 - TGTGCCAGCAGCTTCATTTATGGCAGGGGCACTGAAGCTTTCTTT CASSFIYGRGTEAFF
- TRBJ1-4 TRBV2 - TGTGCCACCGATAATGCGAGGGTCAATGAAAAACTGTTTTTT CATDNARVNEKLFF
- TRBJ1-2 TRBV10-2 - TGCGCCAGCACCCCGGGGGAGAACTATGGCTACACCTTC CASTPGENYGYTF
- TRBJ1-1 TRBV7-6 - TGTGCCAGCAGCTTAGCCCTCAGGGGACCCGTGAACACTGAAGCTTTCTTT CASSLALRGPVNTEAFF
TRBD2 TRBJ2-1 TRBV4-3 - TGCGCCAGCAGCCAACACCCGGGACTAGCGGACAATGAGCAGTTCTTC CASSQHPGLADNEQFF
- TRBJ2-1 TRBV28 - TGCGCCAGCAGCCCTCCGGGACACCCTACCTACAATGAGCAGTTCTTC CASSPPGHPTYNEQFF
- TRBJ2-6 TRBV7-9 - TGTGCCAGCAGCTCCGGTCCGTACTCTGGGGCCAACGTCCTGACTTTC CASSSGPYSGANVLTF
TRBD2 TRBJ2-3 TRBV4-1 - TGCGCCAGCAGCCAATGGCCCGCTCGACTAGCGCACACAGATACGCAGTATTTT CASSQWPARLAHTDTQYF
TRBD1 TRBJ2-7 TRBV6-5 - TGTGCCAGCAGTTCTAGACAGGGTCCCCCCTACGAGCAGTACTTC CASSSRQGPPYEQYF
- TRBJ1-1 TRBV5-6 - TGTGCCAGCAGCCTCTTGGGAGAGCCTGAAGCTTTCTTT CASSLLGEPEAFF
- TRBJ2-3 TRBV18 - TGTGCCAGCTCACCGGGAGGGCCAGGGGTTCCAGATACGCAGTATTTT CASSPGGPGVPDTQYF
TRBD1 TRBJ2-2 TRBV5-1 - TGCGCCAGCTACGGGACAGTGACCGGGGAGCTGTTTTTT CASYGTVTGELFF
- TRBJ1-2 TRBV5-6 - TGTGCCAGCAGCTTGGGTACCGGGTCGGATGGCTACACCTTC CASSLGTGSDGYTF
- TRBJ1-2 TRBV28 once TGTGCCAGCAGTTTGGTCGGACAGCAGAGCTACACCTTC CASSLVGQQSYTF
- TRBJ2-5 TRBV20-1 - TGCAGTGCTAGGAGCGGGACCCAGTACTTC CSARSGTQYF
- TRBJ1-4 TRBV6-4 - TGTGCCAGCAATCTACCCCCCCCGGATGAAAAACTGTTTTTT CASNLPPPDEKLFF
TRBD2 TRBJ2-5 TRBV19 - TGTGCCAGTAGTATATTAACTAGCGGGGGCTCAGAGACCCAGTACTTC CASSILTSGGSETQYF
TRBD2 TRBJ2-3 TRBV6-1 - TGTGCCAGCAGTGTGTCTCCGGCGATTAGCGGGGGATACACAGATACGCAGTATTTT CASSVSPAISGGYTDTQYF
- TRBJ2-2 TRBV6-5 - TGTGCCAGCAGTTCTCAGGGCGCCGGGGAGCTGTTTTTT CASSSQGAGELFF
- TRBJ1-2 TRBV10-2 - TGCGCCAGCAGCACCGACGGTAGGGGCTATGGCTACACCTTC CASSTDGRGYGYTF
TRBD1 TRBJ1-5 TRBV5-1 few TGCGCCAGCAGCTTGGGACAGGGGACGGGTCAGCCCCAGCATTTT CASSLGQGTGQPQHF
- TRBJ1-1 TRBV4-1 - TGCGCCAGCAGCCAAGATGTTGGGTTCCCGGGTGAAGCTTTCTTT CASSQDVGFPGEAFF
- TRBJ1-6 TRBV15 - TGTGCCACCAGCAGAGTACAGGGATATAATTCACCCCTCCACTTT CATSRVQGYNSPLHF
TRBD1 TRBJ1-5 TRBV28 few TGTGCCAGCAGCCTTCGAGGGCAGGGGGAACAGCCCCAGCATTTT CASSLRGQGEQPQHF
- TRBJ1-5 TRBV6-4 - TGTGCCAGCAGTCCTACGGGGATGTATCAGCCCCAGCATTTT CASSPTGMYQPQHF
- TRBJ1-1 TRBV14 - TGTGCCAGCAGCCAAGACCCCACGAGTAGAGTTGGGGGGTTTGATGAAGCTTTCTTT CASSQDPTSRVGGFDEAFF
- TRBJ2-2 TRBV19 - TGTGCCAGTGAAAATATGGGGGGGCCTTATCTCACCGGGGAGCTGTTTTTT CASENMGGPYLTGELFF
- TRBJ2-5 TRBV7-7 - TGTGCCAGCAGCGGAACCGGGACACGGGAGACCCAGTACTTC CASSGTGTRETQYF
TRBD1 TRBJ1-1 TRBV6-1 - TGTGCCAGCAGTGAAAAACGGTTGGGACAGGGGGGGAACACTGAAGCTTTCTTT CASSEKRLGQGGNTEAFF
TRBD1 TRBJ2-1 TRBV27 once TGTGCCAGCAGGTCCTGGGGGACAGGGTACAATGAGCAGTTCTTC CASRSWGTGYNEQFF
TRBD1 TRBJ1-2 TRBV27 - TGTGCCAGCAGCTACCTGGGACAGGACTATGGCTACACCTTC CASSYLGQDYGYTF
TRBD1 TRBJ2-3 TRBV9 - TGTGCCAGCAGCGTATGGGACAGAACGGATACGCAGTATTTT CASSVWDRTDTQYF
TRBD1 TRBJ2-2 TRBV28 - TGTGCCAGCAGGCTCCTCAGGGGGTTTACAACCAAGAACACCGGGGAGCTGTTTTTT CASRLLRGFTTKNTGELFF
TRBD1 TRBJ2-1 TRBV27 - TGTGCCAGCAGTTGGGGACAGGGGGGTGAGCAGTTCTTC CASSWGQGGEQFF
TRBD1 TRBJ1-4 TRBV5-3 - TGTGCCAGAAGGCGGGACAGGAAGACAACTAATGAAAAACTGTTTTTT CARRRDRKTTNEKLFF
TRBD2 TRBJ2-3 TRBV7-2 - TGTGCCAGCAGCCCCGGACTAGCGGGGGTAGATACGCAGTATTTT CASSPGLAGVDTQYF
TRBD2 TRBJ2-1 TRBV5-1 few TGCGCCAGCAGCTTGCCTCTAGCGGGGGGGATAAATGAGCAGTTCTTC CASSLPLAGGINEQFF
TRBD1 TRBJ1-1 TRBV5-1 - TGCGCCAGCAGCGAGAAACCACAGGGGCTAAACACTGAAGCTTTCTTT CASSEKPQGLNTEAFF
- TRBJ1-1 TRBV28 once TGTGCCAGCATAGAGAACACTGAAGCTTTCTTT CASIENTEAFF
- TRBJ2-3 TRBV7-2 - TGTGCCAGCAGCCGGGGGTTGGATACGCAGTATTTT CASSRGLDTQYF
- TRBJ2-1 TRBV7-9 - TGTGCCAGCAGAAACGGGCCGCGGGGTTTGTTCTTC CASRNGPRGLFF
TRBD2 TRBJ2-5 TRBV11-2 once TGTGCCAGCAGCTTCGCTAGCGGGGCCCTACAAGAGACCCAGTACTTC CASSFASGALQETQYF
TRBD1 TRBJ2-4 TRBV10-3 - TGTGCCATCAGTGAGTCCCGACGGCCGGCGGACAGGGCGGGCGTCAAAAACATTCAGTACTTC CAISESRRPADRAGVKNIQYF
TRBD1 TRBJ1-5 TRBV5-8 - TGTGCCAGCATTCTCCCGTTGACAGGGGTGTCGGATAGCAATCAGCCCCAGCATTTT CASILPLTGVSDSNQPQHF
TRBD1 TRBJ1-2 TRBV15 - TGTGCCACCAGCAGATACAAAAAGAATAACCGGGACAGGGGTTATGGCTACACCTTC CATSRYKKNNRDRGYGYTF
TRBD1 TRBJ2-2 TRBV2 - TGTGCCAGCACCCCACAGGGGGCAGGAACCGGGGAGCTGTTTTTT CASTPQGAGTGELFF
- TRBJ1-1 TRBV7-8 - TGTGCCAGCAGCAGACAGAGCGCAATGAACACTGAAGCTTTCTTT CASSRQSAMNTEAFF
- TRBJ1-2 TRBV28 - TGTGCCAGCAGGGCCCGGATGGACAGAACAAGGGGGGGCTACACCTTC CASRARMDRTRGGYTF
TRBD1 TRBJ1-2 TRBV2 - TGTGCCAGCAGCCAACAGGGGAATGGCTACACCTTC CASSQQGNGYTF
- TRBJ2-3 TRBV6-1 - TGTGCCAGCAAACTAGACACAGATACGCAGTATTTT CASKLDTDTQYF
TRBD1 TRBJ1-1 TRBV6-1 - TGTGCCAGCAGTGAAGCCCTCTACAGGGGACGGGCGAACACTGAAGCTTTCTTT CASSEALYRGRANTEAFF
- TRBJ1-4 TRBV4-1 - TGCGCCAGCAGCCAAGCCACGCGGGGGGCCGGGGAAAAACTGTTTTTT CASSQATRGAGEKLFF
TRBD1 TRBJ1-2 TRBV5-4 few TGTGCCAGCAGCTCCGGGACAGAGATTAACTATGGCTACACCTTC CASSSGTEINYGYTF
TRBD1 TRBJ1-3 TRBV2 - TGTGCCAGCAGCCTGACAGGGTGGGATGGAAACACCATATATTTT CASSLTGWDGNTIYF
- TRBJ1-5 TRBV11-2 - TGTGCCAGCAGCTTAGGGACAGCGAATCAGCCCCAGCATTTT CASSLGTANQPQHF
- TRBJ2-3 TRBV9 - TGTGCCAGCAGTTTTGAGTACACAGATACGCAGTATTTT CASSFEYTDTQYF
TRBD2 TRBJ2-5 TRBV7-9 - TGTGCCAGCAGCGCCGGGGGAGGGTATCAAGAGACCCAGTACTTC CASSAGGGYQETQYF